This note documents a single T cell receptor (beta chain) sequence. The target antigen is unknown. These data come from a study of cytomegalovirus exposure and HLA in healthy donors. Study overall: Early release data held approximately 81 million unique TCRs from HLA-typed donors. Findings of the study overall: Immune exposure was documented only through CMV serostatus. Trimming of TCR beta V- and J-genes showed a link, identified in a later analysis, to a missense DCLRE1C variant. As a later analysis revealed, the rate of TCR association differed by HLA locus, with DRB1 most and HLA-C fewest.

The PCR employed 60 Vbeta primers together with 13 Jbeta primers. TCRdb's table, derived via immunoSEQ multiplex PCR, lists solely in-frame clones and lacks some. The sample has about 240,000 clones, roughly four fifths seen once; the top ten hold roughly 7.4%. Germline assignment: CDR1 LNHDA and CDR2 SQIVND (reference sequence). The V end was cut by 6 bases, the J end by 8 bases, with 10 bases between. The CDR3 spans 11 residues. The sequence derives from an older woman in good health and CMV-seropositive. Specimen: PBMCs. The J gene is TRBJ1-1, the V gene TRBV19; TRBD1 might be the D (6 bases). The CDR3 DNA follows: TGTGCCAGTAGAAACAGGGAAGAAGCTTTCTTT. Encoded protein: CASRNREEAFF.